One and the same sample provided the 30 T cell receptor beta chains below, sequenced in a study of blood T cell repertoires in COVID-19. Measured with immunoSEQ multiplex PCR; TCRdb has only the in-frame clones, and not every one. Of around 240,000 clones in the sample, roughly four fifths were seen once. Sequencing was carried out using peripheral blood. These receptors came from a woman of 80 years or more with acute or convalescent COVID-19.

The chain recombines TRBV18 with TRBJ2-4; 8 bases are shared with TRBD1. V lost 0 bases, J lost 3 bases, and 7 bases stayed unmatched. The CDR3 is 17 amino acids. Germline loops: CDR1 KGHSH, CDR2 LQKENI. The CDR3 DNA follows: TGTGCCAGCTCACCACCGGCCTCAGGGGGCGTCAAAAACATTCAGTACTTC. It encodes CASSPPASGGVKNIQYF.

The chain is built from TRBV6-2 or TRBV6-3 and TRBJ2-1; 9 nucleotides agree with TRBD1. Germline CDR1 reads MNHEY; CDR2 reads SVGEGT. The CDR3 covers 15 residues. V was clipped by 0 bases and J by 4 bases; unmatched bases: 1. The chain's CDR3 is CASSYSDRGYNEQFF. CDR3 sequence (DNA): TGTGCCAGCAGTTACTCGGACAGGGGATACAATGAGCAGTTCTTC.

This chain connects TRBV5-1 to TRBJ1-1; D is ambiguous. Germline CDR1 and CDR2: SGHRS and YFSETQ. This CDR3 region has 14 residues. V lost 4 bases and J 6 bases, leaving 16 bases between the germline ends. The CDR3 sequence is CASSPRPGGSEAFF. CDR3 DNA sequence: TGCGCCAGCAGCCCGAGACCCGGCGGGTCTGAAGCTTTCTTT.

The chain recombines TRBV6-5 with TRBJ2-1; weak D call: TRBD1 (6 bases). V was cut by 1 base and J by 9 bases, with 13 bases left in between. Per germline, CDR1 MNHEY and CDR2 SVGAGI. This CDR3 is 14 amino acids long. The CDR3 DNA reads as TGTGCCAGCAGTTACTTGGGGGCCTCTCCTGAGCAGTTCTTC. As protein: CASSYLGASPEQFF.

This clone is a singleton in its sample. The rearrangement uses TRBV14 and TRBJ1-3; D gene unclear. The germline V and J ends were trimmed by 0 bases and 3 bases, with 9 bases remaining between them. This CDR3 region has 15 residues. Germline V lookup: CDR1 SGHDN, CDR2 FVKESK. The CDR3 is CASSQDSGGGNTIYF. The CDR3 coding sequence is TGTGCCAGCAGCCAAGATAGTGGCGGTGGAAACACCATATATTTT.

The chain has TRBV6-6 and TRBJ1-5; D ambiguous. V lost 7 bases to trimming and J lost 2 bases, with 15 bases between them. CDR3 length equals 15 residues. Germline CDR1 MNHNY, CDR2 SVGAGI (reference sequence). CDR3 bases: TGTGCCAGCACCGACGGAGTGAGGGGCAATCAGCCCCAGCATTTT. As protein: CASTDGVRGNQPQHF.

In nucleotides, the CDR3 is TGTGCCAGCAGTTTACGGGGGTCCGGGGAGCTGTTTTTT. Its protein is CASSLRGSGELFF. The chain is built from TRBV12-3 or TRBV12-4 and TRBJ2-2; D might be TRBD2 (6 bases). V was trimmed by 2 bases and J by 6 bases, leaving 7 bases between them. The CDR3 is 13 residues long.

The CDR3 DNA reads TGTGCCAGCAGCCCAATTTCCACCAGGGCACACGAGCAGTACTTC. It codes for CASSPISTRAHEQYF. The chain is built from TRBV7-9 and TRBJ2-7, with D possibly TRBD1 on 5 matching bases. Germline-derived CDR1 and CDR2 are SEHNR and FQNEAQ (reference sequence). This CDR3 region has 15 residues. The V gene lost 5 bases and the J gene lost 5 bases, with 19 bases spanning the gap.

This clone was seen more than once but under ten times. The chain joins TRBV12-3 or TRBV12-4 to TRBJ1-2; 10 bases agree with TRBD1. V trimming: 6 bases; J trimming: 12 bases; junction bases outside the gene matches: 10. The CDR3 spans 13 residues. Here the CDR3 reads CASSQKRTGGNTF. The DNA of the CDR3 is TGTGCCAGCAGCCAAAAGCGGACAGGGGGGAACACCTTC.

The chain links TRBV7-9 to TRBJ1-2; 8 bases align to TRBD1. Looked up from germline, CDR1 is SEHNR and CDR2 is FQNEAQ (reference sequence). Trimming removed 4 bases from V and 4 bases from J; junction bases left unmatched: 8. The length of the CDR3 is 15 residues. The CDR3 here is CASSSRTGPIYGYTF. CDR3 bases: TGTGCCAGCAGCTCCCGGACAGGGCCTATCTATGGCTACACCTTC.

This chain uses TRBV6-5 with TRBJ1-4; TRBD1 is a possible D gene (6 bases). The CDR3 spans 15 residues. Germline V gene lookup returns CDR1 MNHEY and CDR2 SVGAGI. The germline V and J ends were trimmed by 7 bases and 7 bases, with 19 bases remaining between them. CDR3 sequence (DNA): TGTGCCAGCAATGCTGGGGGGGCGTCGATTGAAAAACTGTTTTTT. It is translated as CASNAGGASIEKLFF.

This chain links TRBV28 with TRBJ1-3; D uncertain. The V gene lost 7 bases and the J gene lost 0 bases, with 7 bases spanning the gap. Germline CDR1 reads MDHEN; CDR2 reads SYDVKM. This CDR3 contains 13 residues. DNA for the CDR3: TGTGCCAGCAAGTGGAGCTCTGGAAACACCATATATTTT. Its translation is CASKWSSGNTIYF.

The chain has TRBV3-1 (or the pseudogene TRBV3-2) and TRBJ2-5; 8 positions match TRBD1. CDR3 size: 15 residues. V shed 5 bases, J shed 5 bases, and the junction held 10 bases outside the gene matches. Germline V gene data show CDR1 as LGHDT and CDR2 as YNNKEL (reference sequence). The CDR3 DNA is TGTGCCAGCAGCGATCGGACAGGGTTAGTGGAGACCCAGTACTTC. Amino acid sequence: CASSDRTGLVETQYF.

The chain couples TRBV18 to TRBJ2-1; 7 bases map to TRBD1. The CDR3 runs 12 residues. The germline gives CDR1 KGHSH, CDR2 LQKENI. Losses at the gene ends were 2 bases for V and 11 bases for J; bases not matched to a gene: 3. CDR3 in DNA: TGTGCCAGCTCACCAGAGGGGGCGAAGCAGTTCTTC. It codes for CASSPEGAKQFF.

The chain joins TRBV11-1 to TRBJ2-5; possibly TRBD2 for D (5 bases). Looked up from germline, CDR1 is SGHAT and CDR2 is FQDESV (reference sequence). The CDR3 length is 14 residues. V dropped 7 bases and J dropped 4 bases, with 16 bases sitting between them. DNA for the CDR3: TGTGCCAGCACCGAAAGGAGGTTGGGAGAGACCCAGTACTTC. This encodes CASTERRLGETQYF.

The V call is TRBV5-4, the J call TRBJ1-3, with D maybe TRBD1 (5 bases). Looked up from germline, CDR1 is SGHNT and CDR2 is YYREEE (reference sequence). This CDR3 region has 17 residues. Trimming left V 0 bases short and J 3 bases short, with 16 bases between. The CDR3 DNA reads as TGTGCCAGCAGCTTGGGAGTGGCAGGGCGCAGTGGAAACACCATATATTTT. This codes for CASSLGVAGRSGNTIYF.

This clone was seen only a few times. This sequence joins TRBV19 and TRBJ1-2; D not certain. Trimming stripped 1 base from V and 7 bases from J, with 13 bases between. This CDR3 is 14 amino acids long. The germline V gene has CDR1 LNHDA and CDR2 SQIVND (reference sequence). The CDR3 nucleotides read TGTGCCAGTAGTATAGGAAACCCCCCAGGTGGCTACACCTTC. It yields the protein CASSIGNPPGGYTF. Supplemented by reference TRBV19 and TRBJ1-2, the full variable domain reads DGGITQSPKYLFRKEGQNVTLSCEQNLNHDAMYWYRQDPGQGLRLIYYSQIVNDFQKGDIAEGYSVSREKKESFPLTVTSAQKNPTAFYLCASSIGNPPGGYTFGSGTRLTVV.

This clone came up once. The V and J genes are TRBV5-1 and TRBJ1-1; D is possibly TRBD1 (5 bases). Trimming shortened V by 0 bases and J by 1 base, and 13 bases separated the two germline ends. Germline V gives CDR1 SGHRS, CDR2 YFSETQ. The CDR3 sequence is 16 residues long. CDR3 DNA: TGCGCCAGCAGCTTGGCCTCCCAGGGTGGGAACACTGAAGCTTTCTTT. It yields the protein CASSLASQGGNTEAFF. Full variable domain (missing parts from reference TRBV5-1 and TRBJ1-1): KAGVTQTPRYLIKTRGQQVTLSCSPISGHRSVSWYQQTPGQGLQFLFEYFSETQRNKGNFPGRFSGRQFSNSRSEMNVSTLELGDSALYLCASSLASQGGNTEAFFGQGTRLTVV.

The CDR3 region is CASSIGLAGGPRTGELFF. Written as DNA, the CDR3 is TGTGCCAGCAGCATTGGACTAGCGGGGGGGCCTAGGACCGGGGAGCTGTTTTTT. The genes are TRBV21-1 and TRBJ2-2; TRBD2 was called by the table and not checked on the DNA. TRBV21-1 is noted as a pseudogene. The CDR3 contains 18 residues.

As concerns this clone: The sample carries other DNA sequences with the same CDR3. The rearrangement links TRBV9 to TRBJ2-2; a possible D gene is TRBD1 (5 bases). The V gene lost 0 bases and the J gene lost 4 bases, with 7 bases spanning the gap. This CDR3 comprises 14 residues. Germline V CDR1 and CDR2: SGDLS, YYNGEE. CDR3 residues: CASSVGTSTGELFF. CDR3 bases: TGTGCCAGCAGCGTAGGGACATCCACCGGGGAGCTGTTTTTT.

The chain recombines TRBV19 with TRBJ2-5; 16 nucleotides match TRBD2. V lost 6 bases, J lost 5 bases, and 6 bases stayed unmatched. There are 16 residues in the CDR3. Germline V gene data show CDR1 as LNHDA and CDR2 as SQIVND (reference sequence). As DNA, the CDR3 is TGTGCCAGTAGCGGCGGGACTAGCGGGGGGGAGGAGACCCAGTACTTC. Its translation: CASSGGTSGGEETQYF.

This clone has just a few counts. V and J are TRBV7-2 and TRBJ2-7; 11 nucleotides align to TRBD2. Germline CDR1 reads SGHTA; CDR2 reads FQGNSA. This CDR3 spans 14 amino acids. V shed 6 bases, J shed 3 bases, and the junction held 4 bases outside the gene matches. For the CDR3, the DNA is TGTGCCAGCAGGCATAGCGGGAGGGGCTACGAGCAGTACTTC. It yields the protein CASRHSGRGYEQYF.

CDR3 protein: CASAPLQGGKGNQPQHF. CDR3 DNA: TGTGCCAGCGCCCCCCTACAGGGGGGGAAAGGCAATCAGCCCCAGCATTTT. The rearrangement joins TRBV7-6 to TRBJ1-5, with 8 bases identical to TRBD1. The CDR3 contains 17 residues. J was trimmed by 2 bases and V by 8 bases; bases with no gene match: 14. In germline, CDR1 is SGHVS, CDR2 FNYEAQ. The full variable domain, its missing parts supplied by reference TRBV7-6 and TRBJ1-5, is GAGVSQSPRYKVTKRGQDVALRCDPISGHVSLYWYRQALGQGPEFLTYFNYEAQQDKSGLPNDRFSAERPEGSISTLTIQRTEQRDSAMYRCASAPLQGGKGNQPQHFGDGTRLSIL.

This chain's CDR3 is CASSFLSGNTIYF. Written as DNA, the CDR3 is TGTGCCAGCAGTTTTCTCTCTGGAAACACCATATATTTT. The chain has TRBV27 and TRBJ1-3; D uncertain. Germline V lookup: CDR1 MNHEY, CDR2 SMNVEV (reference sequence). Trimming cost V 3 bases and J 0 bases, with 3 bases left between them. The CDR3 has 13 amino acids.

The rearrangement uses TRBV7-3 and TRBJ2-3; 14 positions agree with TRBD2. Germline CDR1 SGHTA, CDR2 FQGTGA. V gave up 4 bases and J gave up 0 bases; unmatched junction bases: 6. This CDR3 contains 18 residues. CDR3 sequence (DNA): TGTGCCAGCAGCTGGGGACTAGCGGGAGTTCCCAGCACAGATACGCAGTATTTT. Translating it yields CASSWGLAGVPSTDTQYF.

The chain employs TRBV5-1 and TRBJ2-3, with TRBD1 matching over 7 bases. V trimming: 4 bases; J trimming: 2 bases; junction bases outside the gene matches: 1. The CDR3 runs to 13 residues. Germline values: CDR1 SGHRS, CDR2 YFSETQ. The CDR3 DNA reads TGCGCCAGCAGCACAGGGGACACAGATACGCAGTATTTT. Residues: CASSTGDTDTQYF.

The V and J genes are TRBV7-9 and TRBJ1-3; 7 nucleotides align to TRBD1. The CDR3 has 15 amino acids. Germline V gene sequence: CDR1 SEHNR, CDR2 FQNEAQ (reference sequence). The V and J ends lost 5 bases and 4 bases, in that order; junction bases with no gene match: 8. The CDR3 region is CASSAQPGQGNTIYF. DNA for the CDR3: TGTGCCAGCAGCGCCCAGCCGGGACAGGGAAACACCATATATTTT.

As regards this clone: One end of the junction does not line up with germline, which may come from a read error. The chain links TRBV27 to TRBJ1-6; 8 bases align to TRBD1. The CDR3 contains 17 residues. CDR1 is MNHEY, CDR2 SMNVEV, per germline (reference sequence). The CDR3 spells CASSPRTGMGGNSLLHF. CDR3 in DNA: TGTGCCAGCAGTCCCCGGACAGGGATGGGAGGTAATTCACTCCTCCACTTT.

CDR3 in DNA: TGTGCCAGCAGCAAACACCCAAGGCTATACAGGGAACACGAGCAGTACTTC. Its translation is CASSKHPRLYREHEQYF. The gene calls are TRBV21-1 and TRBJ2-7; the DNA was not compared with TRBD1, the D call given in the table. TRBV21-1 is reported as a pseudogene. The CDR3 is 17 amino acids.

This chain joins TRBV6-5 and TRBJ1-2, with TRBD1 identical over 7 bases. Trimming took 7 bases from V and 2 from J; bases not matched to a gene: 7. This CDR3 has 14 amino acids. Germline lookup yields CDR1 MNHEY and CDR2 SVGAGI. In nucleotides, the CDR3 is TGTGCCAGCACTACGGACAGGTTGAACTATGGCTACACCTTC. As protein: CASTTDRLNYGYTF.